This T cell receptor beta chain was recovered during a study of blood T cells in healthy people across ages. About this clonotype: Its target is unknown.

Findings and limits, study-wide: Long-lived donors exceeded aged donors in naive CD4+ cells and diversity. Older individuals had lower TCR beta diversity per million T cells (the decline was roughly linear).

Using a J-beta primer mix together with a sample-barcoded 5' primer, a second PCR was run for about 7 to 12 cycles. TCRdb redid the calling of the 5' RACE reads with MiXCR, one entry per CDR3 protein. The sample yields some 860,000 distinct CDR3 sequences, approximately 53% seen once. V lost 4 bases and J lost 6; bases outside the gene matches: 14. The CDR3 contains 18 residues. Germline CDR1 is SGHRS and CDR2 is YFSETQ. The specimen was blood. V is TRBV5-1 and J is TRBJ2-1; 12 bases agree with TRBD2. This clonotype was obtained from a middle-aged man in good health. The CDR3 nucleotides read TGCGCCAGCAGCCTTTATGGACTAGCGGGAAGGGGATCCAATGAGCAGTTCTTC. Protein: CASSLYGLAGRGSNEQFF.